Listed here are 14 T cell receptor beta chains from one sample, sequenced in a study of glioma-infiltrating T cells. The iRepertoire nested amplicon-rescue multiplex PCR amplified TCR alpha and beta CDR3s from RNA. MiXCR, applied by TCRdb to the multiplex PCR reads, yields one record per CDR3 protein. Among 150,000 to 200,000 distinct CDR3 sequences listed, roughly 32% were seen once. The material sequenced was glioma tissue, nonneoplastic brain tissue, or PBMCs (not recorded which). The receptors come from a human donor with low-grade glioma or glioblastoma, undergoing nonglioma brain surgery, or in good health (not recorded which).

This clonotype was detected ten times or more. This rearrangement joins TRBV14 to TRBJ2-3, with D perhaps being TRBD1 or TRBD2 (5 bases each). Trimming left V 3 bases short and J 6 bases short, with 7 bases between. The CDR3 has 12 amino acids. CDR1 is SGHDN, CDR2 FVKESK, per germline. In DNA form, the CDR3 reads TGTGCCAGCAGCCACTGGGGGGATACGCAGTATTTT. This translates into CASSHWGDTQYF.

This clonotype showed up many times. The chain employs TRBV6-2 or TRBV6-3 and TRBJ2-3; D perhaps matches TRBD1 (5 bases). The CDR3 is made up of 16 amino acids. The germline V gene encodes CDR1 MNHEY and CDR2 SVGEGT. V dropped 0 bases and J dropped 0 bases, with 10 bases sitting between them. The CDR3 coding sequence is TGTGCCAGCAGTTACTCGGTAGGGGTTAGCACAGATACGCAGTATTTT. Translated: CASSYSVGVSTDTQYF.

This clonotype has at least ten counts. The gene calls are TRBV30 and TRBJ1-1; no clear D gene. In germline, CDR1 is GTSNPN, CDR2 SVGIG (reference sequence). The V and J ends lost 8 bases and 0 bases respectively, with 7 bases between them. There are 11 residues in the CDR3. DNA for the CDR3: TGTGCCGGTCTGATGAACACTGAAGCTTTCTTT. Its translation is CAGLMNTEAFF.

The J gene is TRBJ2-2, the V gene TRBV6-8; tentatively, D is TRBD1 (6 bases). The CDR3 runs to 14 residues. Trimming took 7 bases from V and 17 from J, leaving 26 bases between them. Germline V gives CDR1 MNHGY, CDR2 SAAAGT. CDR3 sequence reads: CASISFWLPGALFF. In DNA, the CDR3 is TGTGCCAGCATTTCCTTTTGGCTCCCAGGGGCTCTTTTTTTT.

The CDR3 is CASSPAGGSSTDTQYF. CDR3 DNA: TGCGCCAGCAGCCCGGCCGGGGGGTCTAGCACAGATACGCAGTATTTT. The chain links TRBV5-1 to TRBJ2-3; 7 bases are shared with TRBD2. The junction had 8 bases not matched to a gene; V was cut back by 4 bases and J by 0 bases. The CDR3 contains 16 residues. CDR1 is SGHRS, CDR2 YFSETQ, per germline.

The table lists this clonotype with many counts. The CDR3 region is CASSHHRFNQPQHF. The CDR3 bases are TGTGCCAGCAGTCACCACAGGTTCAATCAGCCCCAGCATTTT. This chain connects TRBV6-2 or TRBV6-3 to TRBJ1-5; tentatively, D is TRBD1 (5 bases). V gave up 5 bases and J gave up 3 bases, with 11 bases separating them. The CDR3 runs to 14 residues. Germline CDR1 is MNHEY and CDR2 is SVGEGT.

This clonotype was seen ten or more times. This chain links TRBV20-1 with TRBJ2-5; weak D call: TRBD2 (6 bases). CDR3 length: 16 amino acids. V was trimmed by 4 bases and J by 2 bases, leaving 20 bases between them. Germline CDR1 reads DFQATT; CDR2 reads SNEGSKA (reference sequence). The CDR3 loop is CSAIPLLSGRQETQYF. CDR3 sequence (DNA): TGCAGTGCTATTCCCCTCCTGTCGGGGAGGCAAGAGACCCAGTACTTC.

To note about this clonotype: The junction differs from germline at one of its ends, possibly a read error. The rearrangement joins TRBV3-1 to TRBJ2-3; D could derive from TRBD1 or TRBD2 (5 bases each). Germline CDR1 LGHDT, CDR2 YNNKEL (reference sequence). This CDR3 is built from 20 residues. In DNA form, the CDR3 reads TGTGCCAGCAGCCAAGATTCCGAAAACCCGGGACGACTTAGCACAGATACGCAGTCTTTT. This sequence encodes CASSQDSENPGRLSTDTQSF.

This rearrangement joins TRBV4-1 to TRBJ2-3, with 9 bases matching TRBD2. Trimming took 4 bases from V and 1 from J; bases not matched to a gene: 3. This CDR3 is 15 amino acids long. The V gene's germline CDR1 is MGHRA and CDR2 YSYEKL. CDR3 region: CASSRAGGRTDTQYF. CDR3 nucleotides: TGCGCCAGCAGCCGAGCGGGGGGCCGCACAGATACGCAGTATTTT.

With respect to this clonotype: A much larger clone sits a single nucleotide away, making a read error possible. The V gene is TRBV2, the J gene TRBJ1-2, with 9 bases aligning to TRBD1. Germline loops: CDR1 SNHLY, CDR2 FYNNEI. Germline trimming cut 8 bases from V and 9 bases from J; bases unmatched to any gene: 7. The CDR3 has 12 residues. The CDR3 nucleotides are TGTGCCAGCGCCCGACAGGGGGATTGCTACACCTTC. Amino acid sequence: CASARQGDCYTF.

This chain links TRBV30 with TRBJ1-6; D remains unclear. Trimming removed 3 bases from V and 7 bases from J, with 10 bases in between. The germline V gene has CDR1 GTSNPN and CDR2 SVGIG (reference sequence). CDR3 length: 13 amino acids. CDR3 region: CAWRDTINSPLHF. CDR3 nucleotides: TGTGCCTGGAGAGACACGATAAATTCACCCCTCCACTTT.

Comment on this clonotype: Possible read error: a much larger clone is one base away. The chain is built from TRBV7-2 and TRBJ1-5; tentative D call: TRBD1 (5 bases). Germline CDR1 and CDR2: SGHTA and FQGNSA. The length of the CDR3 is 15 residues. CDR3 residues: CASSKPGQGREPQHF. DNA for the CDR3: TGCGCCAGCAGCAAGCCTGGGCAGGGCCGGGAACCCCAGCATTTT.

Many counts were recorded for this clonotype. This sequence joins TRBV10-3 and TRBJ1-1; TRBD1 might be the D (5 bases). CDR3 length: 11 amino acids. Between the trimmed V and J ends, which lost 8 bases and 1 base, there was a span of 5 bases. Germline CDR1 reads ENHRY; CDR2 reads SYGVKD. The CDR3 DNA sequence: TGTGCCATCGGACAGAACACTGAAGCTTTCTTT. It codes for CAIGQNTEAFF.

Only a few counts were recorded for this clonotype. The gene calls are TRBV6-5 and TRBJ2-3; D possibly uses TRBD1 or TRBD2 (6 bases each). The CDR3 contains 15 residues. CDR1 MNHEY and CDR2 SVGAGI come from the germline V gene. V dropped 10 bases and J dropped 3 bases, with 20 bases sitting between them. Here the CDR3 reads CAIRGRAVETDTQYF. The CDR3 region has the DNA TGTGCCATCCGGGGGCGGGCAGTGGAAACAGATACGCAGTATTTT.